This record concerns one T cell receptor beta chain sequence. Its antigen is unknown. Within one base of it there is no much larger clone, and no base qualities were kept. Cut back by 5 bases and 0 bases, the V and J ends lie 9 bases apart. Sequences SGHVS (CDR1) and FQNEAQ (CDR2) are obtained from the germline V gene. There are 14 amino acids in the CDR3, from cysteine to phenylalanine inclusive. The kept DNA is CDR3 alone, 42 bases in frame from the first base. The data stem from a study of beta chain features in type 1 diabetes (dated by TCRdb to the late 2010s). General notes on the study: Mean age, gender distribution, total cell number and subset yield did not differ between patients and healthy donors. Whereas all 30 or so donors provided naive and central memory subsets, regulatory and stem cell-like memory subsets were isolated from just 8 patients and about 8 healthy donors. In the study, recently diagnosed type 1 diabetes patients and matched healthy donors were compared on the TCRB repertoires of their sorted circulating CD4+ T cell subsets. Across all samples, some 99 million sorted cells were examined, and cell number per subset correlated strongly with RNA yield.

The entire amount of isolated RNA was reverse transcribed using the High Capacity cDNA Reverse Transcription Kit, so the sequenced TCRB transcripts were expressed ones. Deep immunoSEQ sequencing was applied to naive, central memory and regulatory T cell samples, giving an average of around 3.4 million total reads per sample. After sorted cells were lysed in RLT buffer, RNA was extracted with DNase-treated RNeasy Micro or Mini kits, with the choice depending on cell number. To prevent cross-contamination, each cell subset was processed individually, whereas patient and healthy donor samples were processed jointly. The immunoSEQ multiplex PCR was used to amplify TCRB sequences from cDNA, generating 87-bp fragments that spanned the CDR3 region. The amplicons were sequenced using the Illumina HiSeq platform. The authors' pipeline ran thus. Synthetic template baselines were used to correct PCR bias computationally, reads within Hamming distance 2 were collapsed, and singletons that could not be merged were discarded. Reads were aligned against IMGT so that V, D and J genes, CDR3 length and insertions or deletions at six rearrangement sites could be assigned. Clonotype counts were normalized to sorted cell number within each subset before computing true diversity and Gini coefficients with the tcR R package. Repertoire sharing was quantified using the overlap coefficient calculated on TCRB nucleotide sequences. Out-of-frame TCRB sequences from naive cells were analyzed to stand in for the pre-selection repertoire. Sourced from immuneACCESS, this table was stored by TCRdb with only in-frame sequences that have V and J called. A share of the clones is absent; for the studies checked, an unresolved V gene accounts for under half, and the remainder has no known explanation. D and trimming come from the DNA, and the V and J calls and clone size come from that table. The sample data list 350,000 to 450,000 clones, and roughly 15% of these were observed just once. 0.019% of the sample is in the top ten clones.

Each donor gave one peripheral blood draw, around 100 mL on average, collected into heparinised tubes. Using a panel that included CD45RO, CCR7, CD25, CD127, CD95 and CD27, naive, central memory, regulatory and stem cell-like memory CD4+ T cells were sorted on a BD FACSAria II. Every sorted population had a purity above 95%. Right away, PBMCs were isolated by Lymphoprep density gradient centrifugation and were stained directly, with no culture step. To minimize batch effects, samples were stained and sorted in pairs, one healthy donor with one patient per experiment. What the study reported, not specific to this receptor: Shorter templates might be favored by PCR, yet because patient and control samples were amplified and corrected together, any such skew would affect both groups equally. At VDJ recombination sites, type 1 diabetes patients had fewer insertions and more deleted nucleotides, which implies abnormalities in thymic rearrangement. The naive, central memory and regulatory TCRB repertoires appeared to resemble one another more closely among patients than among healthy donors. Because cDNA rather than genomic DNA was sequenced, highly expressing activated cells could have been over-represented, although no difference in activation and CD3 levels was found between groups. A moderate but significant shortening of TCRB CDR3 length was observed in type 1 diabetes patients in all four CD4+ subsets. Because small numbers of individuals were included in the HLA sub-analyses, any influence of HLA type on TCRB rearrangement was left unresolved.

The V and J segments used are TRBV7-8 and TRBJ2-3, with TRBD2 as a weak D call on 5 bases. The material sequenced was naive CD4+ T cells from blood. The sample's cell subset or site label, in plain terms: true naive CD4+ T cells. The sequence was obtained from a woman younger than 35 in good health. The DNA sequence is given as TGTGCCAGCAGCAGCGGACCAAGCACAGATACGCAGTATTTT. It codes for CASSSGPSTDTQYF.